These 16 T cell receptor beta chains share one sample of origin, sequenced in a study of cytotoxic CD8 clonotypes in ibrutinib-treated CLL. TCRdb's copy holds only in-frame clones and misses some; the assay was immunoSEQ multiplex PCR. The sample has around 97,000 clones, 60% to 80% seen once. The source was PBMCs, collected after 12 months of ibrutinib treatment. These receptors were obtained from a human donor with chronic lymphocytic leukemia.

This clone was detected only once. The chain links TRBV9 to TRBJ2-1; possibly TRBD2 for D (6 bases). With 6 bases removed from V and 7 bases from J, the gap between germline ends came to 17 bases. The germline V gene has CDR1 SGDLS and CDR2 YYNGEE. This CDR3 has 14 residues. The CDR3 DNA follows: TGTGCCAGCAACCCTGGAGGGGAGCGGAATGAGCAGTTCTTC. Its protein is CASNPGGERNEQFF.

The J gene is TRBJ1-1, the V gene TRBV30; no clear D. Germline values: CDR1 GTSNPN, CDR2 SVGIG (reference sequence). The V end was cut by 3 bases, the J end by 11 bases, with 13 bases between. The CDR3 covers 11 residues. CDR3 region: CAWSEDTGAFF. The CDR3 DNA follows: TGTGCCTGGAGCGAAGACACTGGGGCTTTCTTT.

CDR3 loop: CASSLVASLNTEAFF. CDR3 DNA: TGCGCCAGCAGCTTGGTCGCCAGTCTGAACACTGAAGCTTTCTTT. The chain employs TRBV5-1 and TRBJ1-1; no firm D call. This CDR3 is 15 amino acids long. From germline, CDR1 is SGHRS and CDR2 YFSETQ. The ends were cut back, 0 bases at V and 0 bases at J, with 9 bases in the middle. The full variable domain, its missing parts supplied by reference TRBV5-1 and TRBJ1-1, is KAGVTQTPRYLIKTRGQQVTLSCSPISGHRSVSWYQQTPGQGLQFLFEYFSETQRNKGNFPGRFSGRQFSNSRSEMNVSTLELGDSALYLCASSLVASLNTEAFFGQGTRLTVV.

Here the CDR3 reads CASSEGAVADTQYF. The CDR3 DNA sequence: TGTGCCAGCAGTGAAGGGGCGGTTGCAGATACGCAGTATTTT. This chain links TRBV6-1 with TRBJ2-3; D gene unclear. CDR1 is MNHNS and CDR2 is SASEGT in the germline V gene. Trimming stripped 1 base from V and 4 bases from J, with 9 bases between. This CDR3 has 14 residues.

V usage is TRBV10-1 and J usage is TRBJ1-1, with 10 bases lining up with TRBD1. Trimming cost V 5 bases and J 4 bases; bases outside gene matches: 1. CDR1 is WNHNN and CDR2 is SYGVQD in the germline V gene (reference sequence). The CDR3 has 13 amino acids. CDR3 in DNA: TGCGCCAGCAGTCGGACAGGGGGCACTGAAGCTTTCTTT. Protein product: CASSRTGGTEAFF.

This clone was detected once. The genes are TRBV4-3 and TRBJ1-4, with TRBD1 matching 9 bases. J gave up 2 bases and V 5 bases, and 6 bases lay outside the gene matches. The CDR3 has 16 residues. Germline lookup yields CDR1 LGHNA and CDR2 YSLEER. CDR3: CASSAGQGSTNEKLFF. DNA for the CDR3: TGCGCCAGCAGCGCGGGACAGGGAAGCACTAATGAAAAACTGTTTTTT.

The CDR3 reads CASSGLGYEQYF. DNA of the CDR3: TGCGCCAGCTCAGGGTTAGGCTACGAGCAGTACTTC. The chain employs TRBV10-2 and TRBJ2-7; D is perhaps TRBD1 (5 bases). The ends were cut back, 8 bases at V and 3 bases at J, with 11 bases in the middle. The CDR3 consists of 12 residues. CDR1 and CDR2 (germline): WSHSY, SAAADI.

The J gene is TRBJ1-6, the V gene TRBV30, with a tentative D call TRBD1 (5 bases). With 4 bases removed from V and 11 bases from J, the gap between germline ends came to 12 bases. The germline gives CDR1 GTSNPN, CDR2 SVGIG (reference sequence). The CDR3 has 12 residues. CDR3 nucleotide sequence: TGTGCCTGGACCGCAGGGTATCCACCCCTCCACTTT. This gives the protein CAWTAGYPPLHF. Looking up the rest from reference TRBV30 and TRBJ1-6 gives the full variable domain: SQTIHQWPATLVQPVGSPLSLECTVEGTSNPNLYWYRQAAGRGLQLLFYSVGIGQISSEVPQNLSASRPQDRQFILSSKKLLLSDSGFYLCAWTAGYPPLHFGNGTRLTVT.

The V call is TRBV10-3, the J call TRBJ2-5; D might be TRBD2 (6 bases). Deletions cut 6 bases from V and 5 bases from J, with 10 bases between. The length of the CDR3 is 12 residues. Germline-derived CDR1 and CDR2 are ENHRY and SYGVKD. The CDR3 DNA reads as TGTGCCATCAGCGGGACTCAGGAGACCCAGTACTTC. Its protein is CAISGTQETQYF.

The chain couples TRBV27 to TRBJ1-2; a possible D gene is TRBD1 (6 bases). This CDR3 has 16 residues. CDR1 is MNHEY, CDR2 SMNVEV, per germline (reference sequence). V lost 6 bases and J 3 bases, leaving 20 bases between the germline ends. CDR3 residues: CASSPSGGGLYYGYTF. CDR3 DNA sequence: TGTGCCAGCAGCCCTAGTGGGGGGGGCCTCTACTATGGCTACACCTTC.

The chain recombines TRBV9 with TRBJ2-1; 11 nucleotides align to TRBD2. CDR3 length equals 15 residues. CDR1 and CDR2 from the germline V gene are SGDLS and YYNGEE. The V gene end was trimmed by 2 bases and the J gene end by 3 bases; junction bases not matched to a gene: 1. The DNA of the CDR3 is TGTGCCAGCAGCGTTAGCGGGGGGGTCTACAATGAGCAGTTCTTC. As protein: CASSVSGGVYNEQFF.

J is TRBJ1-6 and V is TRBV5-6; D gene uncertain. The CDR3 is 14 residues long. Germline loops: CDR1 SGHDT, CDR2 YYEEEE. V shed 0 bases and J shed 6 bases, with 7 bases lying between them. Here the CDR3 DNA reads TGTGCCAGCAGCTTGGGGCCTATTAATTCACCCCTCCACTTT. Translation: CASSLGPINSPLHF. Using reference TRBV5-6 and TRBJ1-6 for the parts outside the CDR3, the full variable domain is DAGVTQSPTHLIKTRGQQVTLRCSPKSGHDTVSWYQQALGQGPQFIFQYYEEEERQRGNFPDRFSGHQFPNYSSELNVNALLLGDSALYLCASSLGPINSPLHFGNGTRLTVT.

This sequence joins TRBV6-5 and TRBJ1-5, with 9 bases that match TRBD1. The trim removed 5 bases at V and 3 bases at J, leaving 5 bases unmatched. CDR1 MNHEY and CDR2 SVGAGI come from the germline V gene. The CDR3 has 15 residues. This CDR3 is CASSRTGDINQPQHF. The CDR3 bases are TGTGCCAGCAGTCGGACAGGGGACATCAATCAGCCCCAGCATTTT.

The chain couples TRBV20-1 to TRBJ2-7; D is uncertain. The CDR3 has 11 amino acids. From germline, CDR1 is DFQATT and CDR2 SNEGSKA (reference sequence). V lost 5 bases and J 4 bases, leaving 9 bases between the germline ends. CDR3 loop: CSAFSGYEQYF. The CDR3 DNA is TGCAGTGCTTTTTCAGGTTACGAGCAGTACTTC.

V is TRBV29-1 and J is TRBJ2-7; tentative D call: TRBD1 (7 bases). CDR1 is SQVTM and CDR2 is ANQGSEA in the germline V gene. This CDR3 is built from 14 residues. Deletions cut 5 bases from V and 0 bases from J, with 14 bases between. This chain's CDR3 is CSVPTGDFSYEQYF. CDR3 nucleotide sequence: TGCAGCGTTCCCACAGGGGACTTCTCCTACGAGCAGTACTTC.

The V and J genes are TRBV2 and TRBJ1-4; possible D gene TRBD1, 6 bases. CDR3 size: 14 residues. V lost 3 bases and J lost 8, with 13 bases in between. Germline lookup yields CDR1 SNHLY and CDR2 FYNNEI. Here the CDR3 reads CASSDRGVGEKLFF. CDR3 coding DNA: TGTGCCAGCAGTGATAGGGGGGTTGGAGAAAAACTGTTTTTT.